This T cell receptor (beta chain) was profiled in a study of PD-1 blockade in mismatch repair-deficient tumors. Whole-study context: Enrolled about 2012-2016, patients had progressing, pretreated mismatch repair-deficient cancers of about a dozen types. Broader study findings: Rapid post-treatment expansion, then contraction, generally preceding radiologic response, marked tumor-resident clones.

V gave up 6 bases and J gave up 2 bases; unmatched junction bases: 2. CDR3 length: 13 amino acids. Germline V CDR1 and CDR2: SQVTM, ANQGSEA. Mismatch repair deficiency was confirmed in all patients, by PCR or immunohistochemistry. Three pembrolizumab responders had their TCRs sequenced. Regarding this clone: Its antigen is unidentified.

Measured with immunoSEQ multiplex PCR; TCRdb has only the in-frame clones, and not every one. The sample lists just under 80,000 clones, 70% to 90% seen once, with over 4.5% in the top ten. The material sequenced was peripheral blood, taken 44 weeks after starting pembrolizumab. This TCR came from an adult with mismatch repair-deficient cancer. This chain links TRBV29-1 with TRBJ2-7, with 12 bases aligning to TRBD2. The CDR3: CSVASGRAYEQYF. As DNA, the CDR3 is TGCAGCGTGGCTAGCGGGAGGGCCTACGAGCAGTACTTC.